Reported below is one T cell receptor (beta chain). No antigen is known for it. This specimen includes other DNA sequences encoding the same CDR3. Template for every sorted-subset replicate PCR totaled about 200 ng DNA, approximately 30,000 T cell genomes. Clones were sequenced by immunoSEQ multiplex PCR, and TCRdb holds only the in-frame ones, with some missing. Of some 2,500,000 clones in the sample, around 90% were seen once. The data derive from a study of shared clonotypes between healthy human individuals. About the research overall: Used for every donor were three CD4 naive, three CD4 memory, two CD8 naive and one CD8 memory plate. Overall study results and limits: In having few donors, the study represented limited genetic and exposure-history diversity. Four donors had around 5% of their naive CD4 clonotypes in common.

This CDR3 is built from 12 residues. The germline gives CDR1 LNHDA, CDR2 SQIVND (reference sequence). V dropped 9 bases and J dropped 1; count of bases not matched to a gene: 2. The receptor was isolated from a young man in good health. Some clones in this sample may be carry-over from other donors' samples. Sequencing was carried out using naive CD4+ T cells from PBMCs. Subset noted: CD45RA+ positively selected. The gene calls are TRBV19 and TRBJ1-2; 7 bases match TRBD1. CDR3 amino acids: CASRGDNYGYTF. DNA for the CDR3: TGTGCCAGCAGGGGGGATAACTATGGCTACACCTTC.